These T cell receptor beta chains were read from a single sample in a study of Ad26.COV2.S vaccination and SARS-CoV-2 variants. Produced via immunoSEQ multiplex PCR; TCRdb's table is partial and in-frame only. Of roughly 400,000 clones in the sample, roughly 87% were seen once. This sample comprised peripheral blood, obtained in a trial of Ad26.COV2.S vaccine versus placebo. Receptors were obtained from a person between 18 and 60 years old who received the Ad26.COV2.S COVID-19 vaccine or a placebo. Each CDR3 is given with its conserved first and last residue. The D gene is left open where the match is weak. Not all rows give a size; the values are once, few, many and, for expanded clones, a class.

clone_size	v_call	d_call	j_call	cdr3_nt	cdr3_aa
-	TRBV5-4	-	TRBJ2-2	TGTGCCAGCAGCAAGGACACATCGAACACCGGGGAGCTGTTTTTT	CASSKDTSNTGELFF
-	TRBV3-1/TRBV3-2	-	TRBJ2-3	TGTGCCAGCAGCCAGGGGGATACGCAGTATTTT	CASSQGDTQYF
-	TRBV28	-	TRBJ1-6	TGTGCCAGCAGTCCTAGGGGGGGCCATTCACCCCTCCACTTT	CASSPRGGHSPLHF
-	TRBV11-3	TRBD2	TRBJ2-1	TGTGCCAGCAGCAAGCGGGAGGGATACAATGAGCAGTTCTTC	CASSKREGYNEQFF
-	TRBV5-6	-	TRBJ2-7	TGTGCCAGCAGCTCCATTGGGTCCACCTACGAGCAGTACTTC	CASSSIGSTYEQYF
-	TRBV4-3	-	TRBJ2-5	TGCGCCAGCAGCCAAGATATTGTCACCGACCTTGGGGAGGAGACCCAGTACTTC	CASSQDIVTDLGEETQYF
-	TRBV20-1	TRBD2	TRBJ2-7	TGCAGTGCTAGTAGGCCTAGCGGGAGCTACGAGCAGTACTTC	CSASRPSGSYEQYF
-	TRBV7-9	TRBD1	TRBJ2-6	TGTGCCAGCAGCTTAGGCCAGGGGGAACTTGGGGCCAACGTCCTGACTTTC	CASSLGQGELGANVLTF
-	TRBV12-3/TRBV12-4	-	TRBJ2-7	TGTGCCAGCTCCCGCCTCATGTGGGAGCAGTACTTC	CASSRLMWEQYF
-	TRBV5-1	TRBD2	TRBJ2-5	TGCGCCAGCAGCAGACTAGCGGGGTCAGAGACCCAGTACTTC	CASSRLAGSETQYF
-	TRBV5-1	TRBD1	TRBJ2-1	TGCGCCAGCAGCCCGGACGGGACAGGGTACAACAATGAGCAGTTCTTC	CASSPDGTGYNNEQFF
once	TRBV18	-	TRBJ2-7	TGTGCCAGCTCACCGAAGTGGGCAGGGTCCTACGAGCAGTACTTC	CASSPKWAGSYEQYF
-	TRBV12-3/TRBV12-4	-	TRBJ2-7	TGTGCCAGCAGGCCGACAGGAACCTACGAGCAGTACTTC	CASRPTGTYEQYF
once	TRBV7-6	-	TRBJ2-2	TGTGCCAGCAGTTCTACAGGGAGGCGAAACACCGGGGAGCTGTTTTTT	CASSSTGRRNTGELFF
-	TRBV9	-	TRBJ1-3	TGTGCCAGCACCTCATCGGCAGCTTTAGAGTACTCTGGAAACACCATATATTTT	CASTSSAALEYSGNTIYF
-	TRBV5-5	-	TRBJ2-7	TGTGCCAGCAGGCCCCTACAGGGCCCCTACGAGCAGTACTTC	CASRPLQGPYEQYF
few	TRBV7-9	-	TRBJ2-7	TGTGCCAGCAGCCCAGCTAACAGGGCTACCTACGAGCAGTACTTC	CASSPANRATYEQYF
once	TRBV30	TRBD1	TRBJ2-3	TGTGCCTCCACGACGACAGGGAGCACAGATACGCAGTATTTT	CASTTTGSTDTQYF
-	TRBV7-9	-	TRBJ2-5	TGTGCCAGCAGCACCAACTTGGAGACCCAGTACTTC	CASSTNLETQYF